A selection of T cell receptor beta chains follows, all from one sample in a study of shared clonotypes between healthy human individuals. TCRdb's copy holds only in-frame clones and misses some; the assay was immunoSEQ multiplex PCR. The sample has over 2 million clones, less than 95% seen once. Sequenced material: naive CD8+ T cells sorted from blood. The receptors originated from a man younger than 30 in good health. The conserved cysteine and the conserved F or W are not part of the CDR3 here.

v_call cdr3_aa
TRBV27 ASSPLGPGNTIY
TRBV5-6 ASSLGLGEETQY
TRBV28 ASRSPGQGANEQY
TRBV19 ASSIGRDTNGYGYT
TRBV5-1 ASSLYFGSTEAF
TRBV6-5 ASSYDSESYEQY
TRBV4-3 ASSQESYRLAGGRNNEQF
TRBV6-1 AGSWTSGGTDTQY
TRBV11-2 ASSLGRRLNTEAF
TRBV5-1 ASSPDIRAGNTIY
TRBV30 AWIREGVSEQF
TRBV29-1 SVAAPGTSETYEQY
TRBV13 ASSFPGGTEAF
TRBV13 ASSLGLGLAEETQY
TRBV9 ASSVDGRTEAF
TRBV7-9 ASSLAAGGGAEAF
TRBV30 AWRGTGGNQPQH
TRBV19 ASSTRTEQY
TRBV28 ASSLYGQGAWQPQH
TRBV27 ASSLGYNEQF
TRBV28 ASSLYREVDQPQH
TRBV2 ASSGPGQGYEQY
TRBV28 ASSFRVSYEQY
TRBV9 ASSDSRLTSGGTDTQY
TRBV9 ASEGDANTGELF
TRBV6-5 ASSLGAGPPYNEQF
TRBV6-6 ASSYSFPETQY
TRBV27 ASTDRVNTDTQY
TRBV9 ASSASGSPFGGEKLF
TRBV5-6 ASSLGLAGKTQY
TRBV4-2 ASSQVFGADTQY
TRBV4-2 ASSDRAGEKLF
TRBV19 ASSIDPGHFTGELF
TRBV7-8 ASSSRTASTDTQY
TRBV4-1 ASSQRILTGELF
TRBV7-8 ASSLAGTGGDEQY
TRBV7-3 ASSPWGQGANNEQF